This TCR beta chain was documented in a study of blood T cell repertoires in COVID-19. Looking at the study overall: Specimens from acute and convalescent COVID-19 originated in the United States, Italy and Spain. From T cells, B-cell-depleted T cells, or PBMCs came the material, which was cDNA or gDNA.

Original analysis: Estimates of nucleated cell counts were drawn from the amplification of reference gene primers. Clones were sequenced by immunoSEQ multiplex PCR, and TCRdb holds only the in-frame ones, with some missing. V and J calls and clone size are those listed in that table; D and trimming were worked out from the DNA. The table records roughly 80,000 clones, about 83% of them present only once. This CDR3 has 14 amino acids. V lost 5 bases and J lost 6; bases outside the gene matches: 10. Looked up from germline, CDR1 is SGDLS and CDR2 is YYNGEE. V gene TRBV9 combines with J gene TRBJ1-2; 7 bases agree with TRBD1. Sequencing input: peripheral blood. This receptor was taken from a woman aged 80 or over with active or convalescent COVID-19. CDR3 protein: CASSSRRQGHGYTF. In DNA, the CDR3 is TGTGCCAGCAGTTCACGGCGACAGGGCCATGGCTACACCTTC.